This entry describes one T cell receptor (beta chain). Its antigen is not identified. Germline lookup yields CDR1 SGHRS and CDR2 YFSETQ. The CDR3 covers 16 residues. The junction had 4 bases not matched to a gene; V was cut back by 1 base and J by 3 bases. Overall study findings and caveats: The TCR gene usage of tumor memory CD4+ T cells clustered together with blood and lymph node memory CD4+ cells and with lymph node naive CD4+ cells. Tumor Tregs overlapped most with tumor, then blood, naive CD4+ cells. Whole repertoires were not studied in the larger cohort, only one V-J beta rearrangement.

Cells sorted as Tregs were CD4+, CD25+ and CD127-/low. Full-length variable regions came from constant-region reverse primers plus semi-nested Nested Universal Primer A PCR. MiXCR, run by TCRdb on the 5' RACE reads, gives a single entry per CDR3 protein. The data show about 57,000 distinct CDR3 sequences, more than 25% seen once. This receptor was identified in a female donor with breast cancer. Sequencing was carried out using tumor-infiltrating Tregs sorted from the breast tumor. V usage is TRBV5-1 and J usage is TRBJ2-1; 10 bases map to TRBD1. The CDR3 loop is CASSLCGTGVYNEQFF. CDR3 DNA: TGCGCCAGCAGCTTGTGTGGGACAGGGGTCTACAATGAGCAGTTCTTC. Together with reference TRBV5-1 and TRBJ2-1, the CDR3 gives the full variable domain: KAGVTQTPRYLIKTRGQQVTLSCSPISGHRSVSWYQQTPGQGLQFLFEYFSETQRNKGNFPGRFSGRQFSNSRSEMNVSTLELGDSALYLCASSLCGTGVYNEQFFGPGTRLTVL.